The following is a T cell receptor (beta chain) sequence with its context. Reverse transcription of about 0.5 to 1 ug RNA used random hexamers. TCRdb redid the calling of the immunoSEQ multiplex PCR reads with MiXCR, one entry per CDR3 protein. Of approximately 110,000 distinct CDR3 sequences listed, 90% to 95% are singletons. The data originate from a study of CD8 T cells in Susac syndrome. After removal of 5 bases from V and 5 bases from J, the junction contained 5 bases not matched to a gene. The V gene's germline CDR1 is PRHDT and CDR2 FYEKMQ (reference sequence). The CDR3 extends over 14 amino acids.

The V gene is TRBV13, the J gene TRBJ2-7; TRBD1 matches 11 bases. Sequencing input: CD8+ T cells from PBMCs. The origin of this receptor is a human donor with multiple sclerosis. CDR3 region: CASSDRTGGHEQYF. The CDR3 coding sequence is TGTGCCAGCAGCGACCGGACAGGGGGCCACGAGCAGTACTTC.